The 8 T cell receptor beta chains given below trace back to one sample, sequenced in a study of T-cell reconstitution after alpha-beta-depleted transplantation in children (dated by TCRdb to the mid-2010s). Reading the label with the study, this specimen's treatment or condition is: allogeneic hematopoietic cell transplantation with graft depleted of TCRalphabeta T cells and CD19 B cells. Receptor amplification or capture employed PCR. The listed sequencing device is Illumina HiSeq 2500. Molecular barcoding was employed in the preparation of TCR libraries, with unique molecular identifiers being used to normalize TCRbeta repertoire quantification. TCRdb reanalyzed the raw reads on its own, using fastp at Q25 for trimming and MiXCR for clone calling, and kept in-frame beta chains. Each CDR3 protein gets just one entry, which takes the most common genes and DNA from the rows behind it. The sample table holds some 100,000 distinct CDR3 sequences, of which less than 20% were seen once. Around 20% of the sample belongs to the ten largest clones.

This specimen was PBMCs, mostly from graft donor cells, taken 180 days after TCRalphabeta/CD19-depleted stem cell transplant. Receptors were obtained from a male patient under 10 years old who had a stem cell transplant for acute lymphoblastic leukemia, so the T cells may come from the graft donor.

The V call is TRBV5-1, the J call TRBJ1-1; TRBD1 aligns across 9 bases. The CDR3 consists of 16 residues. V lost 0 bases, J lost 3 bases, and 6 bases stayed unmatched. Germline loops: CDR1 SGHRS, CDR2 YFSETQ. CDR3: CASSLGRDRVDTEAFF. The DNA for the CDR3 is TGCGCCAGCAGCTTGGGCCGGGACAGGGTAGACACTGAAGCTTTCTTT.

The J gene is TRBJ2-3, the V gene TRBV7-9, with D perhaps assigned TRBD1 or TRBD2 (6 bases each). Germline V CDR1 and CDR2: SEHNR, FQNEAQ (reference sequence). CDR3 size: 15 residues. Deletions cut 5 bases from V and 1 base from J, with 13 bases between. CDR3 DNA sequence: TGTGCCAGCAGCCCCGTGGGGGGCCGCACAGATACGCAGTATTTT. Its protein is CASSPVGGRTDTQYF.

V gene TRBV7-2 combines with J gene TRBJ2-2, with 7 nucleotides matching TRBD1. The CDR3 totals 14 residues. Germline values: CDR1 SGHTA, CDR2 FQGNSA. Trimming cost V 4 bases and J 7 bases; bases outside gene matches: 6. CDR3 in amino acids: CASSYSSGGGELFF. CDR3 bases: TGTGCCAGCAGCTACTCCTCAGGGGGCGGGGAGCTGTTTTTT.

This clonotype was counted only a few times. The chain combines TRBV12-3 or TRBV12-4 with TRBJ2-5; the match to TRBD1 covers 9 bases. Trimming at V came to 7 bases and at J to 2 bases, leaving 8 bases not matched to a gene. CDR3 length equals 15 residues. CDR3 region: CASTLTGTGQETQYF. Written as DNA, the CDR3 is TGTGCCAGCACCCTAACCGGGACAGGGCAAGAGACCCAGTACTTC.

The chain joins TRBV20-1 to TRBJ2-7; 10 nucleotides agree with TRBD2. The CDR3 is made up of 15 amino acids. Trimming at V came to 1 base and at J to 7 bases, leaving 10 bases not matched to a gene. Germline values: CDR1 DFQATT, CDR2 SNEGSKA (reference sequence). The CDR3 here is CSARVRSGGAGEQYF. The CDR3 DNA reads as TGCAGTGCTAGAGTAAGAAGCGGGGGGGCGGGGGAGCAGTACTTC.

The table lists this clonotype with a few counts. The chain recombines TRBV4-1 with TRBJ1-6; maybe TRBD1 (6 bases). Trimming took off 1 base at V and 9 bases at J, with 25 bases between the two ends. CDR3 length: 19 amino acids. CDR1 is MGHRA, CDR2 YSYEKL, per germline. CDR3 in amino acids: CASSQVPPGPGGASSPLHF. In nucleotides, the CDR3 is TGCGCCAGCAGCCAAGTCCCACCGGGGCCGGGGGGCGCGTCTTCACCCCTCCACTTT.

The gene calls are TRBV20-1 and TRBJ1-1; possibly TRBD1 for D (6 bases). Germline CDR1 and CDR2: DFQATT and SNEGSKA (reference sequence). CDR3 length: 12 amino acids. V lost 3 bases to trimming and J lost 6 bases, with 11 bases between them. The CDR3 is CSASPGGPEAFF. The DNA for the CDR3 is TGCAGTGCTAGTCCGGGGGGCCCTGAAGCTTTCTTT.

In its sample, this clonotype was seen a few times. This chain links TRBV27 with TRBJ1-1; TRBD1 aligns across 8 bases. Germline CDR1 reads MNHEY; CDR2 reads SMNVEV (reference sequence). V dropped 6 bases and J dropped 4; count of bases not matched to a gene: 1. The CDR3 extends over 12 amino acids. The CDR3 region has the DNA TGTGCCAGCAGCACAGGGGGCACTGAAGCTTTCTTT. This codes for CASSTGGTEAFF.